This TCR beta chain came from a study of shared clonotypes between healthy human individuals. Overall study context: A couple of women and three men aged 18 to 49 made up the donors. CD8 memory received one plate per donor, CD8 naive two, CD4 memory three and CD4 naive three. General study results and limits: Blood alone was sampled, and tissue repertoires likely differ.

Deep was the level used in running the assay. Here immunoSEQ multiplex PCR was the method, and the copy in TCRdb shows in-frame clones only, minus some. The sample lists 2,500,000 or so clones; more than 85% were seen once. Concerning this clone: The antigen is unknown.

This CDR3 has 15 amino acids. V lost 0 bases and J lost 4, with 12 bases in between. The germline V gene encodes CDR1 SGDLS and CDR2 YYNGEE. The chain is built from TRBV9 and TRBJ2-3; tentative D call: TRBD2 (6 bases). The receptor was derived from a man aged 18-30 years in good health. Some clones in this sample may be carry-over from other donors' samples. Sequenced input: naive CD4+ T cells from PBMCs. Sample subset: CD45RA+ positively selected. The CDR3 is CASSVAMEGPDTQYF. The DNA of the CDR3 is TGTGCCAGCAGCGTAGCTATGGAGGGTCCAGATACGCAGTATTTT.